The 25 T cell receptor beta chains below all came from one sample that was sequenced in a study of blood T cell repertoires in COVID-19. Using immunoSEQ multiplex PCR, the repertoire was profiled, and TCRdb retains in-frame clones only, with some absent. This table has 94,000 or so clones, 88% appearing once. Sequencing used peripheral blood. These receptors were collected from a woman older than 75 with active COVID-19.

The chain carries TRBV4-1 and TRBJ1-1, with D possibly matching TRBD1 (6 bases). CDR1 MGHRA and CDR2 YSYEKL come from the germline V gene. CDR3 size: 13 residues. The V gene lost 2 bases and the J gene lost 6 bases, with 10 bases spanning the gap. The CDR3 sequence is CASSQQQGSEAFF. In DNA, the CDR3 is TGCGCCAGCAGCCAACAACAGGGATCTGAAGCTTTCTTT.

The chain carries TRBV29-1 and TRBJ2-7; 8 bases line up with TRBD2. J was trimmed by 2 bases and V by 8 bases; bases with no gene match: 20. The length of the CDR3 is 17 residues. Germline V gives CDR1 SQVTM, CDR2 ANQGSEA. The CDR3, as DNA: TGCAGCACCCGGGGCGCCGTTCGGGAGGGGGGAACCTACGAGCAGTACTTC. Protein sequence: CSTRGAVREGGTYEQYF.

The gene calls are TRBV28 and TRBJ1-1; the D is unclear. In germline, CDR1 is MDHEN, CDR2 SYDVKM. CDR3 length: 15 residues. V was clipped by 5 bases and J by 1 base, with 14 bases between them. DNA of the CDR3: TGTGCCAGCAGTGCGAACCTCAATGGGAACACTGAAGCTTTCTTT. It specifies CASSANLNGNTEAFF.

V and J are TRBV5-1 and TRBJ1-4; D not certain. CDR3 length: 15 amino acids. Trimming took 1 base from V and 4 from J, leaving 11 bases between them. Germline-derived CDR1 and CDR2 are SGHRS and YFSETQ. Written as DNA, the CDR3 is TGCGCCAGCAGCTTGAGGAGGTCAAGTAATGAAAAACTGTTTTTT. This gives the protein CASSLRRSSNEKLFF.

V is TRBV6-5 and J is TRBJ2-5; maybe TRBD2 (6 bases). The V end lost 4 bases, the J end lost 5 bases, and 20 bases lay between the germline ends. In germline, CDR1 is MNHEY, CDR2 SVGAGI. The CDR3 sequence is 16 residues long. The CDR3 bases are TGTGCCAGCAGTTCCCCGGGACTGGAATCTTACGAGACCCAGTACTTC. Its protein product is CASSSPGLESYETQYF.

The chain couples TRBV21-1 to TRBJ2-3; the tabulated D call, TRBD2, remains unverified against the DNA. TRBV21-1 is a listed pseudogene. The CDR3 has 15 amino acids. In DNA, the CDR3 is TGTGCCAGCAGCAAAGTAGCGCTAAGCACAGATACGCAGTATTTT. It yields the protein CASSKVALSTDTQYF.

The chain links TRBV19 to TRBJ2-2; tentatively, D is TRBD1 (5 bases). V was clipped by 7 bases and J by 1 base, with 10 bases between them. CDR1 is LNHDA, CDR2 SQIVND, per germline (reference sequence). CDR3 length: 14 residues. The CDR3 loop reads CASMAGQNTGELFF. CDR3 in DNA: TGTGCCAGTATGGCAGGACAGAACACCGGGGAGCTGTTTTTT.

The J gene is TRBJ1-4, the V gene TRBV27; D may be TRBD1 (6 bases). Trimming shortened V by 2 bases and J by 5 bases, and 6 bases separated the two germline ends. Germline V lookup: CDR1 MNHEY, CDR2 SMNVEV (reference sequence). The CDR3 runs to 13 residues. The CDR3 loop reads CASSLRGNEKLFF. The DNA for the CDR3 is TGTGCCAGCAGTTTAAGGGGGAATGAAAAACTGTTTTTT. Full variable domain (missing parts from reference TRBV27 and TRBJ1-4): EAQVTQNPRYLITVTGKKLTVTCSQNMNHEYMSWYRQDPGLGLRQIYYSMNVEVTDKGDVPEGYKVSRKEKRNFPLILESPSPNQTSLYFCASSLRGNEKLFFGSGTQLSVL.

The genes are TRBV5-5 and TRBJ2-2; 7 nucleotides agree with TRBD1. The CDR3 totals 20 residues. CDR1 and CDR2 from the germline V gene are SGHKS and YYEKEE (reference sequence). With V trimmed by 5 bases and J by 1 base, 20 bases remained unmatched. The CDR3 here is CASRPKSGGTGSKNTGELFF. In DNA, the CDR3 is TGTGCCAGCAGACCAAAATCAGGGGGTACCGGGTCAAAGAACACCGGGGAGCTGTTTTTT.

This chain joins TRBV7-2 and TRBJ1-2; 9 positions match TRBD1. The J segment lost 7 bases and the V segment lost 4 bases, leaving 4 bases of the junction unmatched. From germline, CDR1 is SGHTA and CDR2 FQGNSA. This CDR3 has 13 residues. The CDR3 DNA reads TGTGCCAGCAGCTCACAGGGGGCTTCTGGCTACACCTTC. As protein: CASSSQGASGYTF. Using reference TRBV7-2 and TRBJ1-2 for the parts outside the CDR3, the full variable domain is GAGVSQSPSNKVTEKGKDVELRCDPISGHTALYWYRQSLGQGLEFLIYFQGNSAPDKSGLPSDRFSAERTGGSVSTLTIQRTQQEDSAVYLCASSSQGASGYTFGSGTRLTVV.

This rearrangement joins TRBV5-1 to TRBJ2-5; 8 bases fit TRBD2. From germline, CDR1 is SGHRS and CDR2 YFSETQ. The length of the CDR3 is 15 residues. The V gene end was trimmed by 0 bases and the J gene end by 8 bases; junction bases not matched to a gene: 9. CDR3 amino acids: CASSLVPGGAGTQYF. The CDR3 nucleotides read TGCGCCAGCAGCTTGGTGCCGGGAGGGGCCGGAACCCAGTACTTC.

The chain's CDR3 is CASSLSGTATYEQYF. The DNA of the CDR3 is TGTGCCAGCAGTTTATCCGGGACTGCCACCTACGAGCAGTACTTC. The chain uses TRBV28 and TRBJ2-7; D is possibly TRBD2 (6 bases). CDR1 and CDR2 from the germline V gene are MDHEN and SYDVKM. The CDR3 totals 15 residues. The V and J ends lost 1 base and 2 bases respectively, with 12 bases between them. Full variable domain (outside the CDR3, taken from reference TRBV28 and TRBJ2-7): DVKVTQSSRYLVKRTGEKVFLECVQDMDHENMFWYRQDPGLGLRLIYFSYDVKMKEKGDIPEGYSVSREKKERFSLILESASTNQTSMYLCASSLSGTATYEQYFGPGTRLTVT.

This clone was observed a few times. This sequence joins TRBV4-1 and TRBJ2-4, with TRBD1 matching 7 bases. V shed 4 bases and J 0 bases; nucleotides not matched to a gene: 15. Germline lookup yields CDR1 MGHRA and CDR2 YSYEKL. This CDR3 spans 19 amino acids. The CDR3 sequence: CASSLVGTATLIAKNIQYF. DNA of the CDR3: TGCGCCAGCAGCCTGGTAGGGACAGCCACTTTAATAGCCAAAAACATTCAGTACTTC.

The chain links TRBV3-1 (or the pseudogene TRBV3-2) to TRBJ1-5; unclear D gene. V was pared by 1 base and J by 4 bases, with 5 bases between. CDR1 LGHDT and CDR2 YNNKEL come from the germline V gene (reference sequence). The CDR3 length is 13 residues. The chain's CDR3 is CASSQVRNQPQHF. CDR3 nucleotides: TGTGCCAGCAGCCAAGTTCGGAATCAGCCCCAGCATTTT.

The genes are TRBV21-1 and TRBJ2-1; TRBD1 is the table's D call, not checked against the DNA. TRBV21-1 counts as a pseudogene. This CDR3 is built from 17 residues. For the CDR3, the DNA is TGTGCCAGCACCGACCCATCTCCGGGACAGCCTTTGGGTGAGCAGTTCTTC. It is translated as CASTDPSPGQPLGEQFF.

The V and J genes are TRBV7-2 and TRBJ2-3, with a weak D call TRBD2 (6 bases). V was trimmed by 2 bases and J by 0 bases, leaving 12 bases between them. Per germline, CDR1 SGHTA and CDR2 FQGNSA. The CDR3 consists of 16 residues. CDR3 protein: CASSLNSRGSTDTQYF. The DNA for the CDR3 is TGTGCCAGCAGCTTAAACTCGCGGGGCAGCACAGATACGCAGTATTTT. Looking up the rest from reference TRBV7-2 and TRBJ2-3 gives the full variable domain: GAGVSQSPSNKVTEKGKDVELRCDPISGHTALYWYRQSLGQGLEFLIYFQGNSAPDKSGLPSDRFSAERTGGSVSTLTIQRTQQEDSAVYLCASSLNSRGSTDTQYFGPGTRLTVL.

This chain joins TRBV10-3 and TRBJ1-5; D may be TRBD1 (5 bases). The CDR3 extends over 12 amino acids. The V gene lost 6 bases and the J gene lost 9 bases, with 12 bases spanning the gap. Germline-derived CDR1 and CDR2 are ENHRY and SYGVKD. The CDR3 protein is CAIRMDGGPQHF. DNA of the CDR3: TGTGCCATCAGAATGGACGGGGGGCCCCAGCATTTT.

This chain uses TRBV15 with TRBJ2-1, with D possibly matching TRBD1 (5 bases). CDR1 is LNHNV and CDR2 is YYDKDF in the germline V gene (reference sequence). The length of the CDR3 is 13 residues. V was pared by 1 base and J by 12 bases, with 13 bases between. The CDR3 DNA reads as TGTGCCACCAGCAGAGCACAGGACAAAGGGCAGTTCTTC. Residues: CATSRAQDKGQFF. Full variable domain (missing parts from reference TRBV15 and TRBJ2-1): DAMVIQNPRYQVTQFGKPVTLSCSQTLNHNVMYWYQQKSSQAPKLLFHYYDKDFNNEADTPDNFQSRRPNTSFCFLDIRSPGLGDTAMYLCATSRAQDKGQFFGPGTRLTVL.

The chain is built from TRBV4-3 and TRBJ2-1; D possibly corresponds to TRBD2 (5 bases). In germline, CDR1 is LGHNA, CDR2 YSLEER. V was clipped by 6 bases and J by 4 bases, with 10 bases between them. The CDR3 spans 13 residues. CDR3 nucleotides: TGCGCCAGCAGTCCCGGGGAGTACAATGAGCAGTTCTTC. Its translation is CASSPGEYNEQFF.

This rearrangement joins TRBV2 to TRBJ1-1; maybe TRBD1 (5 bases). The germline V and J ends were trimmed by 2 bases and 3 bases, with 13 bases remaining between them. Germline CDR1 and CDR2: SNHLY and FYNNEI. This CDR3 is built from 15 residues. The CDR3 here is CASSEYGTEYTEAFF. The CDR3 bases are TGTGCCAGCAGTGAATACGGGACTGAGTACACTGAAGCTTTCTTT.

V gene TRBV6-5 combines with J gene TRBJ2-7; TRBD2 matches 7 bases. Germline V gene sequence: CDR1 MNHEY, CDR2 SVGAGI. The ends lost 2 bases at V and 6 bases at J; junction bases unmatched: 4. CDR3 length equals 13 residues. CDR3 in DNA: TGTGCCAGCAGTTACGGGGGGGGAGGCGAGCAGTACTTC. This sequence encodes CASSYGGGGEQYF.

The chain couples TRBV21-1 to TRBJ1-6. TRBV21-1 is an annotated pseudogene. This CDR3 contains 15 residues. DNA for the CDR3: TGTGCCAGCAGCAAAGGGACGGAGGGTCAGTCACCCCTCCACTTT. Translating it yields CASSKGTEGQSPLHF.

J is TRBJ2-7 and V is TRBV19, with 9 bases fitting TRBD1. CDR1 and CDR2 (germline): LNHDA, SQIVND (reference sequence). The J segment lost 0 bases and the V segment lost 4 bases, leaving 4 bases of the junction unmatched. This CDR3 is 15 amino acids long. The DNA of the CDR3 is TGTGCCAGTAGTAGGACAGGGGAAGGCTCCTACGAGCAGTACTTC. Its protein is CASSRTGEGSYEQYF.

The rearrangement joins TRBV30 to TRBJ1-4; no definite D call. CDR1 is GTSNPN and CDR2 is SVGIG in the germline V gene (reference sequence). This CDR3 region has 13 residues. V gave up 1 base and J gave up 4 bases, with 7 bases separating them. The CDR3 nucleotides are TGTGCCTGGAGTGGCAGTGGTAATGAAAAACTGTTTTTT. Its translation is CAWSGSGNEKLFF.

The CDR3 bases are TGTGCCAGCAGTTCCTGGACTAGCGGGAGAATTACGCAGTATTTT. This sequence encodes CASSSWTSGRITQYF. The J gene is TRBJ2-3, the V gene TRBV28; TRBD2 aligns across 13 bases. The germline V gene encodes CDR1 MDHEN and CDR2 SYDVKM. CDR3 size: 15 residues. Germline trimming cut 4 bases from V and 8 bases from J; bases unmatched to any gene: 6.